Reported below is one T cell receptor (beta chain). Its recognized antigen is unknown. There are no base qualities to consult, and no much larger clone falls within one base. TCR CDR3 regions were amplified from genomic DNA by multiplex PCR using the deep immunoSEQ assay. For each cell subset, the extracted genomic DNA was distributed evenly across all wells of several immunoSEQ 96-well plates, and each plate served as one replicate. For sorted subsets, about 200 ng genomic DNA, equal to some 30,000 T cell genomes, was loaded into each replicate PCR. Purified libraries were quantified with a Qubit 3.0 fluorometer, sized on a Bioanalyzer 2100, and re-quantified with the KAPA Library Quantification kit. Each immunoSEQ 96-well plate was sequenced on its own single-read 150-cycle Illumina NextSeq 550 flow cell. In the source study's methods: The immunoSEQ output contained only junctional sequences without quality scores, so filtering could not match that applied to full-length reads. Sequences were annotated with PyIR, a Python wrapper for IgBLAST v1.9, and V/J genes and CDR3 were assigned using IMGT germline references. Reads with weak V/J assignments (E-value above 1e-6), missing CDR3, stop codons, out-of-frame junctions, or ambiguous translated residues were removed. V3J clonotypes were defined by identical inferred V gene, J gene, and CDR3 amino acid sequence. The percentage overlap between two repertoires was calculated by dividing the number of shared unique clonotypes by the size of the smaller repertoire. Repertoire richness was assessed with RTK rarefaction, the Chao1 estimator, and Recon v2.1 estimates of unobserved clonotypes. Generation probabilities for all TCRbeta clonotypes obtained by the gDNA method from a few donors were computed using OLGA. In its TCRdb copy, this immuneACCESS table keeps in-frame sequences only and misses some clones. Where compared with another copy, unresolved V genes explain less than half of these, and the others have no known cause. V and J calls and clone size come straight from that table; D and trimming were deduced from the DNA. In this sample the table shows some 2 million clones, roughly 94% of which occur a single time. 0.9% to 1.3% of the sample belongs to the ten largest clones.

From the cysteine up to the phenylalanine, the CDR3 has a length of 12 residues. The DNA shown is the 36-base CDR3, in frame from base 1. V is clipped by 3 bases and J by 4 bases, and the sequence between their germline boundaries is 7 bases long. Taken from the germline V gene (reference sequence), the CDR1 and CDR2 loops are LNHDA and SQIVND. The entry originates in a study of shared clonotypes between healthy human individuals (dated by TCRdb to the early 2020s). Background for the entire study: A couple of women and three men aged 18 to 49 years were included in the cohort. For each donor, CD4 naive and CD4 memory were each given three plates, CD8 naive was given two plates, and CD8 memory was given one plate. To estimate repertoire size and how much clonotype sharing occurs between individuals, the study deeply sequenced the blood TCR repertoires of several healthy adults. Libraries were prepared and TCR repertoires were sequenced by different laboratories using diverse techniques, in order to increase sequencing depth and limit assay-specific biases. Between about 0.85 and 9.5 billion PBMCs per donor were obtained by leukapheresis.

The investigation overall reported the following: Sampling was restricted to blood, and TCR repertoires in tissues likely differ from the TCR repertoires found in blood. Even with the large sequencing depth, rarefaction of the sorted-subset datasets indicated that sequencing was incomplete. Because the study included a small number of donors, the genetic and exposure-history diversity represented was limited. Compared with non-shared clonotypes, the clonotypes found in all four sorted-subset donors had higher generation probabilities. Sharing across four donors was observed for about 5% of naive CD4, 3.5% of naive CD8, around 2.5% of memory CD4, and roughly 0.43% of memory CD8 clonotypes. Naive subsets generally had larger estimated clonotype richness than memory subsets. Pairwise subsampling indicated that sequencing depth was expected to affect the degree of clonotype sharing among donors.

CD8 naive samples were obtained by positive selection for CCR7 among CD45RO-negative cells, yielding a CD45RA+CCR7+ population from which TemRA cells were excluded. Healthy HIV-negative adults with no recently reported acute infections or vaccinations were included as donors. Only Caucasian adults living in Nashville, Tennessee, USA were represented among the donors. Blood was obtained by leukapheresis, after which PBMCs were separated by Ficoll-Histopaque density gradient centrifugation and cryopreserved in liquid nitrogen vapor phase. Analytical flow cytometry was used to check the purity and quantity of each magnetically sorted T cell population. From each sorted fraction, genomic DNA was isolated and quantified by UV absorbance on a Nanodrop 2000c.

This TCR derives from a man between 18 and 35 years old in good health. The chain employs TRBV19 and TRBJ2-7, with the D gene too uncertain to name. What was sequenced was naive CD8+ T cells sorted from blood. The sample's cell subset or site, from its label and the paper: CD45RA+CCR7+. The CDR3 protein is CASSILRYEQYF. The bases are TGTGCCAGTAGTATCCTTCGGTACGAGCAGTACTTC.